This T cell receptor beta chain was sequenced in a study of cytomegalovirus exposure and HLA in healthy donors. The study, taken as a whole, reports: In a later analysis, first-cohort TCR clusters were found to tend to co-occur in the 120 validation repertoires. CMV antigen specificity of a few CMV-associated chains was confirmed in vitro. Altogether, 170 or so TCR beta chains were recorded as cytomegalovirus-associated.

V lost 0 bases, J lost 10 bases, and 10 bases stayed unmatched. This CDR3 spans 16 amino acids. From germline, CDR1 is SGHNT and CDR2 YYREEE (reference sequence). Points on this clone: What it binds is unknown.

The donors were part of the 120-subject validation cohort, which stood apart from the 666-subject first cohort. Profiling relied on immunoSEQ multiplex PCR, and the TCRdb table lists in-frame clones only, not all of them. Among some 110,000 clones, about 88% were seen once, and the ten largest hold around 3.6%. This clonotype was sampled from a woman between 18 and 30 years old in good health and CMV-seropositive. The specimen was PBMCs. The rearrangement joins TRBV5-4 to TRBJ2-1; 10 bases are shared with TRBD2. Written as DNA, the CDR3 is TGTGCCAGCAGCTTGGAAGCGGGAGGGTTAGCGAGGGAGCAGTTCTTC. Amino acids: CASSLEAGGLAREQFF.